These 20 T cell receptor beta chains originate from one sample sequenced in a study of blood T cell repertoires in COVID-19. The data were produced by immunoSEQ multiplex PCR, yet TCRdb's version contains in-frame clones alone and is incomplete. This sample carries hundreds of thousands of clones, about 86% of them seen once, and the ten largest clones take 7% to 10%. Material for sequencing was peripheral blood. Receptors originate from a woman between 45 and 65 years old with acute or convalescent COVID-19.

This sequence joins TRBV19 and TRBJ1-6, with 7 bases aligning to TRBD1. Trimming at V came to 7 bases and at J to 6 bases, leaving 9 bases not matched to a gene. There are 15 residues in the CDR3. CDR1 and CDR2 from the germline V gene are LNHDA and SQIVND (reference sequence). The CDR3 sequence is CASKDRQGGNSPLHF. CDR3 DNA sequence: TGTGCCAGTAAAGATCGACAGGGAGGTAATTCACCCCTCCACTTT.

The genes are TRBV9 and TRBJ2-5; 8 bases line up with TRBD2. In germline, CDR1 is SGDLS, CDR2 YYNGEE. With V trimmed by 0 bases and J by 2 bases, 12 bases remained unmatched. CDR3 size: 18 residues. The CDR3 DNA reads TGTGCCAGCAGCGTAGATCCTCTAGGTAGCGGGGTTCAAGAGACCCAGTACTTC. It encodes CASSVDPLGSGVQETQYF.

CDR3 in amino acids: CASSVGGNTEAFF. The CDR3 nucleotides are TGTGCCAGCAGCGTGGGAGGGAATACGGAAGCTTTCTTT. The genes are TRBV5-6 and TRBJ1-1; D not certain. CDR1 and CDR2 from the germline V gene are SGHDT and YYEEEE. CDR3 size: 13 residues. V was cut by 4 bases and J by 8 bases, with 15 bases left in between.

The chain uses TRBV27 and TRBJ1-2; a possible D gene is TRBD1 (5 bases). V was pared by 5 bases and J by 2 bases, with 15 bases between. The CDR3 runs 15 residues. Per germline, CDR1 MNHEY and CDR2 SMNVEV (reference sequence). This CDR3 reads CASSRGATVNYGYTF. Written as DNA, the CDR3 is TGTGCCAGCAGTCGAGGCGCGACAGTGAACTATGGCTACACCTTC.

The chain combines TRBV5-1 with TRBJ2-7; weak D call: TRBD1 (8 bases). V was trimmed by 3 bases and J by 2 bases, leaving 15 bases between them. There are 15 residues in the CDR3. Germline V CDR1 and CDR2: SGHRS, YFSETQ. The CDR3 loop is CASSYEQGGPYEQYF. As DNA, the CDR3 is TGCGCCAGCAGCTATGAACAGGGGGGGCCCTACGAGCAGTACTTC.

V usage is TRBV5-8 and J usage is TRBJ2-7, with D uncertain. This CDR3 is built from 14 residues. The ends were cut back, 4 bases at V and 2 bases at J, with 13 bases in the middle. Germline CDR1 is SGHTS and CDR2 is YDEGEE. In nucleotides, the CDR3 is TGTGCCAGCAGCCCGAGATGGGCCACCTACGAGCAGTACTTC. Its translation: CASSPRWATYEQYF.

The count of this clone is one. A junction end diverges from the germline sequence, so it may reflect a read error. As DNA, the CDR3 is TGTGCTAGCAGCCCCGGGACAGGGCAAGAGACCCAGTACTTC. This encodes CASSPGTGQETQYF. This sequence joins TRBV7-7 and TRBJ2-5; 9 bases are shared with TRBD1. Germline V gene sequence: CDR1 SSHAT, CDR2 FNYEAQ (reference sequence). The CDR3 has 14 amino acids. Full variable domain (missing parts from reference TRBV7-7 and TRBJ2-5): GAGVSQSPRYKVTKRGQDVTLRCDPISSHATLYWYQQALGQGPEFLTYFNYEAQPDKSGLPSDRFSAERPEGSISTLTIQRTEQRDSAMYRCASSPGTGQETQYFGPGTRLLVL.

The chain is built from TRBV5-6 and TRBJ1-1, with 8 bases aligning to TRBD1. The germline gives CDR1 SGHDT, CDR2 YYEEEE. The CDR3 length is 15 residues. V lost 4 bases to trimming and J lost 4 bases; unmatched junction nucleotides: 9. Here the CDR3 reads CASSLMTGDFTEAFF. CDR3 bases: TGTGCCAGCAGCCTGATGACAGGGGACTTCACTGAAGCTTTCTTT.

This clone was detected a few times. This chain links TRBV21-1 with TRBJ2-7; TRBD2, the table's D call, lacks a check against the DNA. TRBV21-1 is classified as a pseudogene. CDR3 size: 15 residues. The CDR3, as DNA: TGTGCCAGCACCTCCACCCGGCGGAGGCTAAGGGAGCAGTACTTC. It codes for CASTSTRRRLREQYF.

The V gene is TRBV15, the J gene TRBJ1-4; D unclear. Germline V gives CDR1 LNHNV, CDR2 YYDKDF (reference sequence). This CDR3 is 16 amino acids long. V was trimmed by 2 bases and J by 7 bases, leaving 17 bases between them. CDR3 DNA: TGTGCCACCAGCAGAATGCGAGCCGGGAGTGGTGAAAAACTGTTTTTT. It translates to CATSRMRAGSGEKLFF.

The rearrangement uses TRBV6-1 and TRBJ1-1, with a tentative D call TRBD1 (6 bases). The CDR3 extends over 15 amino acids. Trimming left V 3 bases short and J 3 bases short, with 14 bases between. CDR1 and CDR2 (germline): MNHNS, SASEGT. The CDR3 coding sequence is TGTGCCAGCAGTGATGAAGGGACACCTGACACTGAAGCTTTCTTT. Translating it yields CASSDEGTPDTEAFF.

The V and J genes are TRBV2 and TRBJ2-5, with D tentatively TRBD2 (5 bases). Trimming removed 1 base at V and 1 base at J, with 13 bases between. The germline V gene has CDR1 SNHLY and CDR2 FYNNEI. This CDR3 region has 16 residues. CDR3 nucleotides: TGTGCCAGCAGTGAAGAGGCTAGTCGGGGCCAAGAGACCCAGTACTTC. Its translation is CASSEEASRGQETQYF.

This chain links TRBV7-2 with TRBJ2-7; 11 bases map to TRBD2. V shed 0 bases, J shed 3 bases, and the junction held 4 bases outside the gene matches. The CDR3 runs 16 residues. Germline V gene data show CDR1 as SGHTA and CDR2 as FQGNSA. In nucleotides, the CDR3 is TGTGCCAGCAGCTTAGCGTCTAGCGGGAGGTACTACGAGCAGTACTTC. This encodes CASSLASSGRYYEQYF.

The chain links TRBV7-9 to TRBJ2-3; 9 positions agree with TRBD1. V lost 4 bases to trimming and J lost 4 bases; unmatched junction nucleotides: 6. This CDR3 contains 15 residues. Per the germline V gene, CDR1 is SEHNR and CDR2 is FQNEAQ (reference sequence). The DNA for the CDR3 is TGTGCCAGCAGCTGGCAAGGGACAGGGCCAGATACGCAGTATTTT. It encodes CASSWQGTGPDTQYF.

The chain carries TRBV11-1 and TRBJ1-1, with D tentatively TRBD1 (6 bases). Germline CDR1 reads SGHAT; CDR2 reads FQDESV (reference sequence). V shed 2 bases and J shed 0 bases, with 13 bases lying between them. This CDR3 region has 16 residues. The CDR3, as DNA: TGTGCCAGCAGCTTAAGGTGGGGGCGGATGAACACTGAAGCTTTCTTT. Encoded protein: CASSLRWGRMNTEAFF.

The chain combines TRBV12-1 with TRBJ1-6; TRBD1 is the table's D call, not checked against the DNA. TRBV12-1 has pseudogene status. The CDR3 totals 15 residues. The chain's CDR3 is CASSFAQGWNSPLHF. The CDR3 nucleotides read TGTGCCAGCAGCTTTGCGCAGGGTTGGAATTCACCCCTCCACTTT.

The chain has TRBV2 and TRBJ2-7; 7 bases agree with TRBD2. CDR3 size: 11 residues. Trimming took 9 bases from V and 4 from J; bases not matched to a gene: 3. CDR1 and CDR2 from the germline V gene are SNHLY and FYNNEI. In DNA form, the CDR3 reads TGTGCCAGATCGGGGGGTTACGAGCAGTACTTC. It specifies CARSGGYEQYF.

V is TRBV19 and J is TRBJ2-7; 8 nucleotides match TRBD2. Germline V CDR1 and CDR2: LNHDA, SQIVND (reference sequence). With 5 bases clipped from V and 2 bases from J, the junction kept 5 bases outside the gene matches. The CDR3 totals 14 residues. The DNA of the CDR3 is TGTGCCAGTAGTGGGATCGGGGGGGCCTACGAGCAGTACTTC. This gives the protein CASSGIGGAYEQYF.

The chain uses TRBV9 and TRBJ1-3; D is unresolved. The CDR3 has 15 residues. Deletions cut 3 bases from V and 4 bases from J, with 14 bases between. In germline, CDR1 is SGDLS, CDR2 YYNGEE. The CDR3 region is CASSAGSTGGNTIYF. In nucleotides, the CDR3 is TGTGCCAGCAGCGCTGGTTCTACGGGGGGAAACACCATATATTTT.

The J gene is TRBJ1-2, the V gene TRBV2; TRBD1 aligns across 7 bases. The V segment lost 4 bases and the J segment 4 bases; nucleotides outside the gene matches: 3. Germline V CDR1 and CDR2: SNHLY, FYNNEI. The CDR3 contains 13 residues. Here the CDR3 reads CASSGTGSYGYTF. The CDR3 nucleotides are TGTGCCAGCAGTGGGACAGGCTCCTATGGCTACACCTTC.